The T cell receptor (beta chain) under discussion was sequenced for a study of sequential checkpoint blockade in melanoma. Study at large: Randomization was 1:1 between first-line nivolumab→ipilimumab and ipilimumab→nivolumab.

The data were produced by immunoSEQ multiplex PCR, yet TCRdb's version contains in-frame clones alone and is incomplete. The data contain 13,000 to 15,000 clones, around 73% of them singletons. Treatment reported: randomized to nivolumab then ipilimumab (arm A) or the reverse (arm B). Live CD3+CD8+ CD19− CD56− cells were sorted from PBMCs. Germline trimming cut 3 bases from V and 9 bases from J; bases unmatched to any gene: 7. Germline CDR1 MNHEY, CDR2 SMNVEV (reference sequence). CDR3 length: 15 residues. This sequence joins TRBV27 and TRBJ2-5; 13 positions match TRBD2. The sequencing used CD8+ T cells sorted from blood (inferred from file names), collected from a patient given nivolumab and ipilimumab in sequence. This receptor was obtained from a human donor with melanoma. This chain's CDR3 is CASSFPTSGRTPQYF. The DNA for the CDR3 is TGTGCCAGCAGTTTCCCGACTAGCGGGAGGACTCCCCAGTACTTC.